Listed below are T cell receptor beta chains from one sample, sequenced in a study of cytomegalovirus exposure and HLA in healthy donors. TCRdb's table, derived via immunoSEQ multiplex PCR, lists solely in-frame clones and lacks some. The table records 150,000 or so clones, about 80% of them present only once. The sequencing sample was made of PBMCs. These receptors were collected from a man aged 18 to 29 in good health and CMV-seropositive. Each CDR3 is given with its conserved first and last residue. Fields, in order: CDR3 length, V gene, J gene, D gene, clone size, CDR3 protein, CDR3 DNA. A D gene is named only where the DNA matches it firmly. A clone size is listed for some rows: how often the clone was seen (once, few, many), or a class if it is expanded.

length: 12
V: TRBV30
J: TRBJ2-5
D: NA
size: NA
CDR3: CATVWGEETQYF
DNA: TGTGCCACCGTTTGGGGGGAAGAGACCCAGTACTTC

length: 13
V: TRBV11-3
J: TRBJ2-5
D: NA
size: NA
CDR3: CASSGGTQETQYF
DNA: TGTGCCAGCAGCGGAGGTACCCAAGAGACCCAGTACTTC

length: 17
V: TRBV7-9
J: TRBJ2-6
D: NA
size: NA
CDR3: CASSARTPTAGANVLTF
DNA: TGTGCCAGCAGCGCGAGGACACCTACGGCTGGGGCCAACGTCCTGACTTTC

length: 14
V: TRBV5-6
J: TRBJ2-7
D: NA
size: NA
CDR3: CASSLGQASYEQYF
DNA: TGTGCCAGCAGCTTGGGACAGGCCTCCTACGAGCAGTACTTC

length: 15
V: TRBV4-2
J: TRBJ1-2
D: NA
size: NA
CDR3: CASSHNTGTPSGYTF
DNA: TGTGCCAGCAGCCACAACACCGGGACACCAAGTGGCTACACCTTC

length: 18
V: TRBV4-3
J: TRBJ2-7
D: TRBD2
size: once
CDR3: CASSQELATSGTSYEQYF
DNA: TGCGCCAGCAGCCAAGAATTGGCGACTAGCGGAACCTCCTACGAGCAGTACTTC

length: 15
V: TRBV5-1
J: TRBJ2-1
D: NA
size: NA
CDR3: CASRLSGTAYNEQFF
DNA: TGCGCCAGCAGACTTAGCGGTACGGCCTACAATGAGCAGTTCTTC

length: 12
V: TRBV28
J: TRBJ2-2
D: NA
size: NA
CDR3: CASSLNTGELFF
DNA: TGTGCCAGCAGCCTCAACACCGGGGAGCTGTTTTTT

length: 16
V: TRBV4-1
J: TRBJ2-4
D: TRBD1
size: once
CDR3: CASSQPPDRAKNIQYF
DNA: TGCGCCAGCAGCCAACCCCCGGACAGGGCAAAAAACATTCAGTACTTC

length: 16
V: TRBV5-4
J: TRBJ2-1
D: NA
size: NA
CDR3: CASSLRARSSYNEQFF
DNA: TGTGCCAGCAGCCTCAGGGCCAGGAGCTCCTACAATGAGCAGTTCTTC

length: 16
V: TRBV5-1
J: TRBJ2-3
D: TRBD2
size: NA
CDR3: CASSRAGGQFEDTQYF
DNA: TGCGCCAGCAGTAGGGCGGGAGGGCAGTTTGAAGATACGCAGTATTTT

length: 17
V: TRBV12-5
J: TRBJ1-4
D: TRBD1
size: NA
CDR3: CASGLVLGTGDNEKLFF
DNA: TGTGCTAGTGGTTTGGTACTAGGGACAGGGGACAATGAAAAACTGTTTTTT

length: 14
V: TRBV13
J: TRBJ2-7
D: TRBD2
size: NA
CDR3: CASSKREGVYEQYF
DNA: TGTGCCAGCAGTAAGCGGGAGGGGGTCTACGAGCAGTACTTC

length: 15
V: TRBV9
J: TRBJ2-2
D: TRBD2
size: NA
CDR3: CASSVAAGPTGELFF
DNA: TGTGCCAGCAGCGTAGCAGCGGGACCCACCGGGGAGCTGTTTTTT

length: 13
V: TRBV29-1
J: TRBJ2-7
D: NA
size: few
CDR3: CSVETTKGYEQYF
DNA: TGCAGCGTTGAGACTACGAAAGGGTACGAGCAGTACTTC

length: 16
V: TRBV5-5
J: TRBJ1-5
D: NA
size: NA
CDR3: CASSLGGQISNQPQHF
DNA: TGTGCCAGCAGCTTGGGGGGGCAGATTAGCAATCAGCCCCAGCATTTT

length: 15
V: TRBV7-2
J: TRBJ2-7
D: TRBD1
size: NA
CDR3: CASSQQGQGMFEQYF
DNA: TGTGCCAGCAGCCAACAAGGACAGGGGATGTTCGAGCAGTACTTC

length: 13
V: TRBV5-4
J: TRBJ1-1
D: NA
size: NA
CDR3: CASSFAADYEAFF
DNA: TGTGCCAGCAGCTTCGCGGCAGATTATGAAGCTTTCTTT

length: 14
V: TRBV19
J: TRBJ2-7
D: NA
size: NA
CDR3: CASSIRWSSYEQYF
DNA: TGTGCCAGTAGTATTCGGTGGAGCTCCTACGAGCAGTACTTC

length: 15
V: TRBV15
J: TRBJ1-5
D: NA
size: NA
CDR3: CATSRDRAGNQPQHF
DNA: TGTGCCACCAGCAGAGATAGGGCAGGGAATCAGCCCCAGCATTTT

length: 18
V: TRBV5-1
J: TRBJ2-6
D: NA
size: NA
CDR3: CASSLVLGVASGANVLTF
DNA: TGCGCCAGCAGCTTGGTTCTAGGGGTCGCCTCTGGGGCCAACGTCCTGACTTTC

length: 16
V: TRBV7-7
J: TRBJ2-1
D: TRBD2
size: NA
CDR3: CASSPAGGANSNEQFF
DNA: TGTGCCAGCAGCCCCGCCGGGGGGGCTAATTCCAATGAGCAGTTCTTC

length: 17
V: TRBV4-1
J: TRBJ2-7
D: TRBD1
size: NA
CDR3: CASSPNSPNRGTAEQYF
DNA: TGCGCCAGCAGCCCAAACTCACCCAACAGAGGGACAGCCGAGCAGTACTTC

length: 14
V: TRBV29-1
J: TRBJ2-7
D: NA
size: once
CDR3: CSVTSTASLYEQYF
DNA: TGCAGCGTTACCTCGACAGCCTCTCTGTACGAGCAGTACTTC

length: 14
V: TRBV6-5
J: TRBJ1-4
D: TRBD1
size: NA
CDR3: CASSYLTGREKLFF
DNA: TGTGCCAGCAGTTACTTGACAGGGCGAGAAAAACTGTTTTTT

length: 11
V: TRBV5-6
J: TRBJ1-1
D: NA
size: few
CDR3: CASTRGESAFF
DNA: TGTGCCAGCACCCGTGGGGAGTCGGCTTTCTTT

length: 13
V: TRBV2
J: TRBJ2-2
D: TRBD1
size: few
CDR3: CASSTRGPGELFF
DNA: TGTGCCAGCAGTACCAGGGGGCCCGGGGAGCTGTTTTTT

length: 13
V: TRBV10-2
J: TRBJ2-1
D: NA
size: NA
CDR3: CASKGGGANEQFF
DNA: TGCGCCAGCAAAGGGGGCGGGGCCAATGAGCAGTTCTTC

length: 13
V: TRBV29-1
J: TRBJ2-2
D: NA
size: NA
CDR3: CSVEVSVFGELFF
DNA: TGCAGCGTTGAAGTGTCCGTTTTCGGGGAGCTGTTTTTT

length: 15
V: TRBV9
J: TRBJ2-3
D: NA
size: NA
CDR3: CASSVAPVGTDTQYF
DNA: TGTGCCAGCAGCGTAGCCCCAGTGGGCACAGATACGCAGTATTTT

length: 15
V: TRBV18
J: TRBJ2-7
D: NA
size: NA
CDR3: CASSPIMQNSYEQYF
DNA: TGTGCCAGCTCACCAATCATGCAGAACTCCTACGAGCAGTACTTC

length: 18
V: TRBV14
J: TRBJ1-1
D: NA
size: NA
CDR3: CASSQVGSTIRPNTEAFF
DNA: TGTGCCAGCAGCCAAGTAGGGAGCACAATTCGGCCGAACACTGAAGCTTTCTTT

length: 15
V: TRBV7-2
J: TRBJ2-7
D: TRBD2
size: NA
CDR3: CASSLFSGSSYEQYF
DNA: TGTGCCAGCAGCTTATTTAGCGGGAGCTCCTACGAGCAGTACTTC

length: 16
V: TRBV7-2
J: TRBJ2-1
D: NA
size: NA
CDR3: CASSLEGTSFYNEQFF
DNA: TGTGCCAGCAGCCTCGAGGGGACTTCTTTCTACAATGAGCAGTTCTTC

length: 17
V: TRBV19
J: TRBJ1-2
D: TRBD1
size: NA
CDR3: CASSPGPGQGFNYGYTF
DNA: TGTGCCAGTAGTCCTGGGCCGGGACAGGGGTTCAACTATGGCTACACCTTC

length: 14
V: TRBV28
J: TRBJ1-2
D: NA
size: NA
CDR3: CASSSPAEGYGYTF
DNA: TGTGCCAGCAGTTCCCCGGCGGAAGGCTATGGCTACACCTTC

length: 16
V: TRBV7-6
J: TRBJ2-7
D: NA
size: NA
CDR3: CASSLGVGRGNYEQYF
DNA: TGTGCCAGCAGCTTAGGGGTCGGCAGGGGCAACTACGAGCAGTACTTC

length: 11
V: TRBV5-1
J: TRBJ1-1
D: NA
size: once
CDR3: CASREDTEAFF
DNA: TGCGCCTCACGAGAAGACACTGAAGCTTTCTTT

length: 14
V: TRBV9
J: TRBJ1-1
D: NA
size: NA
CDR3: CASSFPAEGTEAFF
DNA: TGTGCCAGCAGCTTCCCAGCGGAGGGCACTGAAGCTTTCTTT

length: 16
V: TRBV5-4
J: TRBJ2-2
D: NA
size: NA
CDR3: CASSVGYRSNTGELFF
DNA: TGTGCCAGCAGCGTAGGCTACAGGAGTAACACCGGGGAGCTGTTTTTT

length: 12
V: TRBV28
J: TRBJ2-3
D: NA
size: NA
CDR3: CASSFSTDTQYF
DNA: TGTGCCAGCAGTTTTTCTACAGATACGCAGTATTTT

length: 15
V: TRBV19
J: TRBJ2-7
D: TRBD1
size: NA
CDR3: CASSILGGSHYEQYF
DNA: TGTGCCAGTAGTATCCTAGGGGGCTCTCACTACGAGCAGTACTTC

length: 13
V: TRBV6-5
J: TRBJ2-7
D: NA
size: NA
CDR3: CASSYYPRDEQYF
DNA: TGTGCCAGCAGTTACTACCCGAGGGACGAGCAGTACTTC

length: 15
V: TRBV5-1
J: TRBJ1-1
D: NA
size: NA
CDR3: CASSLDSTPNTEAFF
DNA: TGCGCCAGCAGCTTGGATTCGACACCGAACACTGAAGCTTTCTTT

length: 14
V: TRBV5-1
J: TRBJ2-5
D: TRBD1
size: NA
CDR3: CASRPGQGGETQYF
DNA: TGCGCCAGCAGACCCGGACAGGGGGGAGAGACCCAGTACTTC

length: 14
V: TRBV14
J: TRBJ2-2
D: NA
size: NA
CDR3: CASSQYTNTGELFF
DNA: TGTGCCAGCAGCCAATATACTAACACCGGGGAGCTGTTTTTT

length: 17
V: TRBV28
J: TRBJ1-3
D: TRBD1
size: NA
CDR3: CASSSGGQGVRGNTIYF
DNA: TGTGCCAGCAGTTCGGGAGGACAGGGAGTCCGCGGAAACACCATATATTTT

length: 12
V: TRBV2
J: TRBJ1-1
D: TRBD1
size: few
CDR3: CATQTGGTEAFF
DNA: TGTGCCACCCAGACAGGGGGGACTGAAGCTTTCTTT

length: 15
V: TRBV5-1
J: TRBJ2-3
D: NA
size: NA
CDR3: CASSPVGGRYDTQYF
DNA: TGCGCCAGCAGCCCCGTGGGGGGGCGTTACGATACGCAGTATTTT

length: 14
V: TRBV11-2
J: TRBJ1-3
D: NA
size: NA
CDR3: CASKSGDSGNTIYF
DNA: TGTGCCAGCAAGAGCGGCGACTCTGGAAACACCATATATTTT

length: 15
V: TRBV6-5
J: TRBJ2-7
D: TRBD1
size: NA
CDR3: CASSYGQGSSYEQYF
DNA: TGTGCCAGCTCCTACGGACAGGGGAGCTCCTACGAGCAGTACTTC

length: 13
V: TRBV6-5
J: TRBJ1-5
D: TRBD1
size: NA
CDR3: CASGTDTNQPQHF
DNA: TGTGCCAGCGGGACAGACACAAATCAGCCCCAGCATTTT

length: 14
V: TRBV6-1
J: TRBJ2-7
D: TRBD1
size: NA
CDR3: CASSDTQGAYEQYF
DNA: TGTGCCAGCAGTGATACCCAGGGGGCCTACGAGCAGTACTTC

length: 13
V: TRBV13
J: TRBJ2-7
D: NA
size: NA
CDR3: CASSLELDYEQYF
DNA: TGTGCCAGCAGCTTAGAACTAGATTACGAGCAGTACTTC

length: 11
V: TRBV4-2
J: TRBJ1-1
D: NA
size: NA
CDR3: CASSQGLVAFF
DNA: TGTGCCAGCAGCCAAGGCCTAGTAGCTTTCTTT

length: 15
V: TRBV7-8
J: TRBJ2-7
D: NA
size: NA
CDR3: CASTEEWTSTYEQYF
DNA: TGTGCCAGTACAGAGGAGTGGACATCCACCTACGAGCAGTACTTC

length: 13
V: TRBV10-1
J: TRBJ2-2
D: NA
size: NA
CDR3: CASSEREDGELFF
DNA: TGCGCCAGCAGTGAGAGGGAGGACGGGGAGCTGTTTTTT

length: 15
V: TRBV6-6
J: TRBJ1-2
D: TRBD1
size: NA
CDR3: CASSYGRDSSYGYTF
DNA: TGTGCCAGCAGTTATGGCCGGGACAGTTCCTATGGCTACACCTTC

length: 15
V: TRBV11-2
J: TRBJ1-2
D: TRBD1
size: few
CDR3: CASSYGTGGAYDYTF
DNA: TGTGCCAGCAGCTACGGGACAGGGGGCGCTTACGACTACACCTTC

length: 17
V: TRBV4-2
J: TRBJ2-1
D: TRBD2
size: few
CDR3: CASSQVKLVGGNNEQFF
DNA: TGTGCCAGCAGCCAAGTGAAACTAGTGGGGGGGAACAATGAGCAGTTCTTC